The clone carrying this T cell receptor (beta chain) was detected a few times. Primed by a sample-barcoded 5' primer and a J-beta primer mix, a second PCR proceeded for about 7 to 11 cycles. Via MiXCR, TCRdb re-called the 5' RACE reads, giving one row per CDR3 protein. The sample has 700,000 or so distinct CDR3 sequences; 20% to 25% are singletons. The sample originates from a study of blood T cells in healthy people across ages. CDR3 size: 11 residues. V lost 5 bases, J lost 4 bases, and 8 bases lay in between. Germline-derived CDR1 and CDR2 are SQVTM and ANQGSEA. The rearrangement joins TRBV29-1 to TRBJ2-5; perhaps D is TRBD1 or TRBD2 (5 bases each). The TCR comes from a man in his 70s in good health. What was sequenced was blood. The DNA for the CDR3 is TGCAGCGTTCTCGGGACAGAGACCCAGTACTTC. Translation gives CSVLGTETQYF.